This record covers a single T cell receptor (beta chain). Its antigen is currently unknown. The data derive from a study of T-cell memory formation after mild COVID-19. Findings and caveats of the study: Contracting CD4+ clones were located mainly in CM and EM, and CD8+ clones in EMRA. Some SARS-CoV-2-responding clones were already detected in memory before infection.

Constant-segment-primed 5'RACE gave TCR alpha and TCR beta cDNA libraries with sample barcodes and UMIs. TCRdb re-called the 5' RACE reads through MiXCR, storing one row per CDR3 protein. The sample holds some 320,000 distinct CDR3 sequences, less than 20% seen once. Per the germline V gene, CDR1 is KGHSH and CDR2 is LQKENI. V shed 5 bases, J shed 5 bases, and the junction held 11 bases outside the gene matches. The CDR3 totals 17 residues. V is TRBV18 and J is TRBJ2-5; 13 positions agree with TRBD2. The receptor was derived from a young man who had mild COVID-19 (a few samples of this study predate the infection). Cell type and time point are not known. Sequencing was performed on PBMCs or a T cell subset sorted from them (not recorded which). The CDR3 nucleotides read TGTGCCAGCTCATCCAGGCGACTAGCGGGGGGTGAGGAGACCCAGTACTTC. It translates to CASSSRRLAGGEETQYF.